These T cell receptor beta chains were read from a single sample in a study of blood T cell repertoires in COVID-19. Generated by immunoSEQ multiplex PCR, the TCRdb table keeps only in-frame clones and is missing some. Of some 240,000 clones detected, about nine tenths appear once; the ten largest clones hold 6.5%. The specimen was peripheral blood. The receptors derive from a man aged 55 to 70 who had recovered from COVID-19. The CDR3 runs from the conserved cysteine through the conserved F or W. A D gene is named only where the DNA matches it firmly. A clone size is listed for some rows: how often the clone was seen (once, few, many), or a class if it is expanded.

V: TRBV6-5; J: TRBJ1-2; D: TRBD1; size: -; DNA: TGTGCCAGCAGTTTGGGACAGGTCTATACCTATGGCTACACCTTC; CDR3: CASSLGQVYTYGYTF
V: TRBV11-1; J: TRBJ2-7; D: -; size: -; DNA: TGTGCCAGCAGCTACACGTTACAGGGCCCCTACGAGCAGTACTTC; CDR3: CASSYTLQGPYEQYF
V: TRBV11-2; J: TRBJ1-1; D: -; size: -; DNA: TGTGCCAGCAGCATCCGTAGTTGGACTGAAGCTTTCTTT; CDR3: CASSIRSWTEAFF
V: TRBV7-9; J: TRBJ2-1; D: -; size: -; DNA: TGTGCCAGCAGCTCCGTACCGAGCTCCTACAATGAGCAGTTCTTC; CDR3: CASSSVPSSYNEQFF
V: TRBV2; J: TRBJ2-5; D: TRBD2; size: -; DNA: TGTGCCAGCAGCTCCCTGCTCGGGGGGGCCGTGAAGACCCAGTACTTC; CDR3: CASSSLLGGAVKTQYF
V: TRBV5-1; J: TRBJ1-1; D: TRBD1; size: few; DNA: TGCGCCAGCAGCACGACAGGGTTGAACACTGAAGCTTTCTTT; CDR3: CASSTTGLNTEAFF
V: TRBV18; J: TRBJ1-2; D: TRBD1; size: -; DNA: TGTGCCAGCTCACCTGCGGACAGGAACCCAGCTAACTATGGCTACACCTTC; CDR3: CASSPADRNPANYGYTF
V: TRBV7-9; J: TRBJ2-3; D: -; size: -; DNA: TGTGCCAGCAGTTTCCAGGGAGGAGGGACAGATACGCAGTATTTT; CDR3: CASSFQGGGTDTQYF
V: TRBV5-1; J: TRBJ1-1; D: -; size: -; DNA: TGCGCCAGCAGCCCTGGGGGGGGACGAGGGTGGACTGAAGCTTTCTTT; CDR3: CASSPGGGRGWTEAFF
V: TRBV6-1; J: TRBJ1-3; D: -; size: -; DNA: TGTGCCAGCAGTGAAGGGACAGTGAGTTCCATATATTTT; CDR3: CASSEGTVSSIYF
V: TRBV21-1; J: TRBJ1-3; D: -; size: once; DNA: TGTGCCAGCAGCCATGACAGGGGAGGAAACACCATATATTTT; CDR3: CASSHDRGGNTIYF
V: TRBV6-2/TRBV6-3; J: TRBJ2-1; D: TRBD1; size: -; DNA: TGTGCCAGCAGTTACCCACCGGGACAGGGTTTTTCCTACAATGAGCAGTTCTTC; CDR3: CASSYPPGQGFSYNEQFF
V: TRBV5-1; J: TRBJ2-7; D: TRBD2; size: -; DNA: TGCGCCAGCAGCTTGGGGGAGGGCTACGAGCAGTACTTC; CDR3: CASSLGEGYEQYF
V: TRBV14; J: TRBJ2-2; D: -; size: -; DNA: TGTGCCAGCAGCATAGCCTCGAACACCGGGGAGCTGTTTTTT; CDR3: CASSIASNTGELFF
V: TRBV14; J: TRBJ2-1; D: -; size: -; DNA: TGTGCCAGCAGCCAAGATCTAAGGGGGCGGGGGGCCCTTTTGTATGAGCAGTTCTTC; CDR3: CASSQDLRGRGALLYEQFF
V: TRBV11-1; J: TRBJ2-5; D: TRBD2; size: -; DNA: TGTGCCAGCAGCTTCAGTAGCGGGGCTTCTCAAGAGACCCAGTACTTC; CDR3: CASSFSSGASQETQYF
V: TRBV5-1; J: TRBJ2-7; D: TRBD1; size: -; DNA: TGCGCCAGCAGCCCGTCCGGGACAGGGGGCGACGAGCAGTACTTC; CDR3: CASSPSGTGGDEQYF
V: TRBV19; J: TRBJ1-1; D: TRBD1; size: once; DNA: TGTGCCAGTAGCGATCCGGGACAGCTGATCGGGTTGAACACTGAAGCTTTCTTT; CDR3: CASSDPGQLIGLNTEAFF
V: TRBV14; J: TRBJ1-6; D: -; size: -; DNA: TGTGCCAGCAGCCGACAGCATAATTCACCCCTCCACTTT; CDR3: CASSRQHNSPLHF
V: TRBV11-2; J: TRBJ2-7; D: -; size: -; DNA: TGTGCCAGCAGCTTAGAGCGCGGTGGGTCCTACGAGCAGTACTTC; CDR3: CASSLERGGSYEQYF
V: TRBV3-1/TRBV3-2; J: TRBJ2-1; D: TRBD2; size: -; DNA: TGTGCCAGCAGCCAAAGGGAGGGCCGACATGAGCAGTTCTTC; CDR3: CASSQREGRHEQFF
V: TRBV29-1; J: TRBJ2-5; D: TRBD1; size: -; DNA: TGCAGCGATACAGGGGCGAGGTGGGAGACCCAGTACTTC; CDR3: CSDTGARWETQYF
V: TRBV29-1; J: TRBJ1-2; D: -; size: -; DNA: TGCAGTCACAAGGAGGTCCCTGGCTATGGCTACACCTTC; CDR3: CSHKEVPGYGYTF
V: TRBV7-3; J: TRBJ2-5; D: -; size: few; DNA: TGTGCCAGCAGCTTAGACTATACAGAGACCCAGTACTTC; CDR3: CASSLDYTETQYF
V: TRBV9; J: TRBJ2-3; D: TRBD2; size: -; DNA: TGTGCCAGCAGCCCGCGACCTAGCGGGGGGACAGATACGCAGTATTTT; CDR3: CASSPRPSGGTDTQYF
V: TRBV20-1; J: TRBJ1-5; D: -; size: -; DNA: TGCAGTGTCGGGGGTCAGCCCCAGCATTTT; CDR3: CSVGGQPQHF
V: TRBV27; J: TRBJ1-1; D: TRBD1; size: -; DNA: TGTGCCAGCAGTAGGTGGACAGGGGTGAACACTGAAGCTTTCTTT; CDR3: CASSRWTGVNTEAFF
V: TRBV5-5; J: TRBJ2-5; D: TRBD2; size: -; DNA: TGTGCCAGCAGCTCGCCGGGACTAGCGGGAGCGTTGGAGACCCAGTACTTC; CDR3: CASSSPGLAGALETQYF
V: TRBV7-3; J: TRBJ1-6; D: -; size: -; DNA: TGTGCCAGCAGCTTAACGAACCGACTTAATTCACCCCTCCACTTT; CDR3: CASSLTNRLNSPLHF
V: TRBV3-1/TRBV3-2; J: TRBJ2-7; D: -; size: few; DNA: TGTGCCACCGGGCAGTCCTCCAGGGGAATATCCTACGAGCAGTACTTC; CDR3: CATGQSSRGISYEQYF
V: TRBV7-9; J: TRBJ1-5; D: -; size: -; DNA: TGTGCCAGCAGCTTACTTCAGGACAATCAGCCCCAGCATTTT; CDR3: CASSLLQDNQPQHF
V: TRBV5-1; J: TRBJ2-2; D: -; size: -; DNA: TGCGCCAGCAGCTTTATTTCGACAGCGAACACCGGGGAGCTGTTTTTT; CDR3: CASSFISTANTGELFF
V: TRBV5-1; J: TRBJ2-1; D: TRBD2; size: -; DNA: TGCGCCAGCAGCTCCTCGGGACTAGCGGGGAGCTCCTACAATGAGCAGTTCTTC; CDR3: CASSSSGLAGSSYNEQFF
V: TRBV4-2; J: TRBJ2-3; D: TRBD2; size: once; DNA: TGTGCCAGCAGCCCCAAAGCGGGAGGGGCAGATACGCAGTATTTT; CDR3: CASSPKAGGADTQYF
V: TRBV6-5; J: TRBJ1-5; D: -; size: once; DNA: TGTGCCAGCAGCGGGTACGAAAATCAGCCCCAGCATTTT; CDR3: CASSGYENQPQHF
V: TRBV29-1; J: TRBJ1-2; D: -; size: -; DNA: TGCAGCGTCTCCAAAGAGATGCATGGCTACACCTTC; CDR3: CSVSKEMHGYTF
V: TRBV6-2/TRBV6-3; J: TRBJ1-5; D: -; size: -; DNA: TGTGCCAGCAGTTACTCGAGTGTCAGGGACAATCAGCCCCAGCATTTT; CDR3: CASSYSSVRDNQPQHF
V: TRBV3-1/TRBV3-2; J: TRBJ2-7; D: TRBD2; size: -; DNA: TGTGCCAGCAGCCTCAGCGGTCTAGCGGGAAAGCAGTACTTC; CDR3: CASSLSGLAGKQYF
V: TRBV18; J: TRBJ2-7; D: TRBD1; size: -; DNA: TGTGCCAGCTCACCGGCCGGGACAGGGTACGGATACGAGCAGTACTTC; CDR3: CASSPAGTGYGYEQYF
V: TRBV5-1; J: TRBJ2-1; D: -; size: -; DNA: TGCGCCAGCAGCTTGGGGCCAGGGTACAATGAGCAGTTCTTC; CDR3: CASSLGPGYNEQFF
V: TRBV6-5; J: TRBJ1-2; D: TRBD1; size: -; DNA: TGTGCCAGCAGTCCCAGGGACAGCTATGGCTACACCTTC; CDR3: CASSPRDSYGYTF
V: TRBV9; J: TRBJ2-5; D: -; size: -; DNA: TGTGCCAGCAGCCTTGGGGGGAGGACCCAGTACTTC; CDR3: CASSLGGRTQYF
V: TRBV7-3; J: TRBJ2-2; D: TRBD1; size: -; DNA: TGTGCCAGCAGCGCTGACAGGGTTGGAACCGGGGAGCTGTTTTTT; CDR3: CASSADRVGTGELFF
V: TRBV12-5; J: TRBJ1-3; D: -; size: -; DNA: TGTGCTAGTGGTTTGGGGACAGGAAACACCATATATTTT; CDR3: CASGLGTGNTIYF
V: TRBV11-2; J: TRBJ1-6; D: -; size: -; DNA: TGTGCCAGCAGCTCTACGAGAGAATCACCCCTCCACTTT; CDR3: CASSSTRESPLHF
V: TRBV27; J: TRBJ1-1; D: -; size: -; DNA: TGTGCCAGCAACCTCAGGGCTAGGGGCACTGAAGCTTTCTTT; CDR3: CASNLRARGTEAFF
V: TRBV28; J: TRBJ2-3; D: -; size: once; DNA: TGTGCCACCCTCTTCCAAGGGAGAACAGATACGCAGTATTTT; CDR3: CATLFQGRTDTQYF
V: TRBV3-1/TRBV3-2; J: TRBJ1-2; D: -; size: -; DNA: TGTGCCAGCAGCCTTTCGGGGGACTATGGCTACACCTTC; CDR3: CASSLSGDYGYTF
V: TRBV5-4; J: TRBJ2-7; D: TRBD1; size: -; DNA: TGTGCCAGCAGCTGGGGACAGGGGTCCTACGAGCAGTACTTC; CDR3: CASSWGQGSYEQYF
V: TRBV20-1; J: TRBJ2-3; D: TRBD2; size: -; DNA: TGCAGTGCTAGTGGGCGGGAGACAGGCACAGATACGCAGTATTTT; CDR3: CSASGRETGTDTQYF
V: TRBV3-1/TRBV3-2; J: TRBJ1-1; D: TRBD1; size: -; DNA: TGTGCCAGCAGCCATAGACAGGGGAAGGCTTTCTTT; CDR3: CASSHRQGKAFF